Below, 28 T cell receptor beta chains from the same sample are listed, as sequenced in a study of cytomegalovirus exposure and HLA in healthy donors. The PCR made use of 60 Vbeta and 13 Jbeta primers. Using immunoSEQ multiplex PCR, the repertoire was profiled, and TCRdb retains in-frame clones only, with some absent. The sample yields hundreds of thousands of clones, under 80% seen once. The sample comprised PBMCs. These receptors all come from a female donor in good health and CMV-seronegative.

The chain recombines TRBV19 with TRBJ1-2; TRBD1 is a possible D gene (6 bases). Trimming pared 4 bases from V and 1 base from J, leaving 7 bases between. Germline values: CDR1 LNHDA, CDR2 SQIVND (reference sequence). This CDR3 has 13 amino acids. DNA of the CDR3: TGTGCCAGTAGTAAGGGGGTTAACTATGGCTACACCTTC. Amino acids: CASSKGVNYGYTF.

Only a few counts were recorded for this clone. The chain employs TRBV12-5 and TRBJ1-2; 7 bases are a match to TRBD1. The CDR3 contains 16 residues. Trimming cost V 1 base and J 2 bases; bases outside gene matches: 7. Per the germline V gene, CDR1 is LGHNT and CDR2 is FRNRAP. The DNA of the CDR3 is TGTGCTAGTGGTTTGGACCTCGGGACAGAGAACTATGGCTACACCTTC. Its protein is CASGLDLGTENYGYTF.

This rearrangement joins TRBV7-9 to TRBJ2-1; D is unresolved. V was pared by 5 bases and J by 3 bases, with 11 bases between. The CDR3 is 14 residues long. The V gene's germline CDR1 is SEHNR and CDR2 FQNEAQ (reference sequence). In DNA form, the CDR3 reads TGTGCCAGCAGCCCGAGCTATCTCTACAATGAGCAGTTCTTC. Protein: CASSPSYLYNEQFF.

This chain connects TRBV6-5 to TRBJ2-3, with D possibly being TRBD1 (6 bases). Germline V gene data show CDR1 as MNHEY and CDR2 as SVGAGI. V was trimmed by 6 bases and J by 12 bases, leaving 13 bases between them. The CDR3 contains 11 residues. The CDR3 DNA reads TGTGCCAGCAGACAGGGTTTGGATCAGTATTTT. Translating gives CASRQGLDQYF.

This clone was seen once. The V and J genes are TRBV7-9 and TRBJ2-7, with 11 positions matching TRBD1. The trim removed 4 bases at V and 0 bases at J, leaving 11 bases unmatched. The CDR3 totals 18 residues. Germline V gene lookup returns CDR1 SEHNR and CDR2 FQNEAQ (reference sequence). CDR3 coding DNA: TGTGCCAGCAGCTCCACCCGGGACAGGGGGGGGTTCTCCTACGAGCAGTACTTC. Protein product: CASSSTRDRGGFSYEQYF.

Concerning this clone itself: Other DNA sequences in this sample translate to the same CDR3. The chain couples TRBV2 to TRBJ2-3, with 8 bases that match TRBD2. J lost 3 bases, V lost 3 bases, and 2 bases had no gene match. This CDR3 contains 14 residues. The germline V gene encodes CDR1 SNHLY and CDR2 FYNNEI. CDR3 in amino acids: CASSELAGTDTQYF. CDR3 nucleotide sequence: TGTGCCAGCAGTGAGCTAGCGGGTACAGATACGCAGTATTTT.

The V and J genes are TRBV10-3 and TRBJ2-1; no reliable D call. V was cut by 8 bases and J by 6 bases, with 11 bases left in between. The germline V gene encodes CDR1 ENHRY and CDR2 SYGVKD. The CDR3 is 12 residues long. CDR3 coding DNA: TGTGCCATCGCTCGCGGTCTCAATGAGCAGTTCTTC. It yields the protein CAIARGLNEQFF.

This clone was detected a few times. Here the CDR3 reads CASSLGYSTGGQGGGEQYF. The CDR3 DNA sequence: TGTGCCAGCAGCTTAGGTTACTCTACCGGGGGACAGGGGGGGGGCGAGCAGTACTTC. This chain uses TRBV11-2 with TRBJ2-7; 11 nucleotides match TRBD1. The CDR3 sequence is 19 residues long. The V and J ends lost 1 base and 6 bases, in that order; junction bases with no gene match: 17. The V gene's germline CDR1 is SGHAT and CDR2 FQNNGV. The variable domain in full, with the rest retrieved from reference TRBV11-2 and TRBJ2-7, is EAGVAQSPRYKIIEKRQSVAFWCNPISGHATLYWYQQILGQGPKLLIQFQNNGVVDDSQLPKDRFSAERLKGVDSTLKIQPAKLEDSAVYLCASSLGYSTGGQGGGEQYFGPGTRLTVT.

The chain carries TRBV5-1 and TRBJ2-1; 12 bases align to TRBD2. Losses at the gene ends were 2 bases for V and 7 bases for J; bases not matched to a gene: 4. The CDR3 length is 15 residues. Looked up from germline, CDR1 is SGHRS and CDR2 is YFSETQ. The CDR3 nucleotides are TGCGCCAGCAGCTTACTAGCGGGAGGAGGGAATGAGCAGTTCTTC. Amino acids: CASSLLAGGGNEQFF.

The J gene is TRBJ1-5, the V gene TRBV28; possible D gene TRBD1, 5 bases. V was pared by 6 bases and J by 3 bases, with 21 bases between. This CDR3 has 17 amino acids. Germline V gene sequence: CDR1 MDHEN, CDR2 SYDVKM. The CDR3 loop is CASRKTGPRGLNQPQHF. Written as DNA, the CDR3 is TGTGCCAGCAGAAAGACGGGACCCCGGGGACTCAATCAGCCCCAGCATTTT.

The chain uses TRBV25-1 and TRBJ2-1, with TRBD1 matching over 9 bases. Germline trimming cut 1 base from V and 13 bases from J; bases unmatched to any gene: 5. The CDR3 runs 13 residues. Germline V gene data show CDR1 as MGHDK and CDR2 as SYGVNS. For the CDR3, the DNA is TGTGCCAGCAGTGAATTTCCGGGACAGGGACAGTTCTTC. Protein product: CASSEFPGQGQFF.

The chain joins TRBV10-2 to TRBJ2-5; 7 positions agree with TRBD2. Germline V gene data show CDR1 as WSHSY and CDR2 as SAAADI. This CDR3 is built from 15 residues. With V trimmed by 6 bases and J by 6 bases, 13 bases remained unmatched. CDR3 in DNA: TGCGCCAGCAGGGCTAGCGGCAAAGCGGGAAAGACCCAGTACTTC. Protein: CASRASGKAGKTQYF.

This clone was counted only a few times. The gene calls are TRBV19 and TRBJ1-1; D not resolved. CDR1 is LNHDA, CDR2 SQIVND, per germline (reference sequence). This CDR3 has 13 residues. V lost 5 bases to trimming and J lost 1 base, with 8 bases between them. The CDR3 is CASSAQWNTEAFF. DNA of the CDR3: TGTGCCAGTAGTGCCCAGTGGAACACTGAAGCTTTCTTT.

The genes are TRBV6-4 and TRBJ2-5; TRBD2 matches 8 bases. V was clipped by 5 bases and J by 1 base; unmatched bases: 3. Looked up from germline, CDR1 is MRHNA and CDR2 is SNTAGT. This CDR3 region has 14 residues. The CDR3 region has the DNA TGTGCCAGCAGTAGTAGCGGGACCCAAGAGACCCAGTACTTC. Translated: CASSSSGTQETQYF.

The V gene is TRBV28, the J gene TRBJ2-3, with TRBD2 matching over 8 bases. The CDR3 is made up of 14 amino acids. V shed 5 bases, J shed 4 bases, and the junction held 5 bases outside the gene matches. The germline V gene encodes CDR1 MDHEN and CDR2 SYDVKM. CDR3 region: CASSGAGVSDTQYF. Written as DNA, the CDR3 is TGTGCCAGCAGTGGAGCGGGAGTGTCAGATACGCAGTATTTT.

The chain combines TRBV7-9 with TRBJ1-1; a weak D match, TRBD1 (6 bases). The CDR3 sequence is 16 residues long. CDR1 is SEHNR and CDR2 is FQNEAQ in the germline V gene (reference sequence). Trimming took off 8 bases at V and 3 bases at J, with 22 bases between the two ends. Here the CDR3 reads CASGLGAGVGDTEAFF. The CDR3 nucleotides read TGTGCCAGCGGTTTGGGAGCAGGGGTTGGAGACACTGAAGCTTTCTTT.

The chain couples TRBV23-1 to TRBJ2-5, with 8 bases identical to TRBD1. TRBV23-1 is an open reading frame, and its role is uncertain. V lost 4 bases and J lost 5; bases outside the gene matches: 9. The CDR3 is 15 residues long. CDR3 amino acids: CASSLVRQGWETQYF. DNA for the CDR3: TGCGCCAGCAGTCTCGTCCGACAGGGGTGGGAGACCCAGTACTTC.

In its sample, this clone was seen once. V usage is TRBV5-1 and J usage is TRBJ2-5, with D unresolved. The CDR3 is 13 amino acids. Germline V CDR1 and CDR2: SGHRS, YFSETQ. Trimming left V 1 base short and J 5 bases short, with 9 bases between. The CDR3 loop reads CASSLSGWETQYF. For the CDR3, the DNA is TGCGCCAGCAGCTTGTCAGGTTGGGAGACCCAGTACTTC.

The V gene is TRBV7-6, the J gene TRBJ2-3; 12 bases match TRBD2. The V and J ends lost 1 base and 2 bases, in that order; junction bases with no gene match: 7. Germline values: CDR1 SGHVS, CDR2 FNYEAQ. The CDR3 spans 18 residues. The CDR3 coding sequence is TGTGCCAGCAGCTTAGGCGTGACTAGCGGGGGACCCACAGATACGCAGTATTTT. Residues: CASSLGVTSGGPTDTQYF.

This chain connects TRBV2 to TRBJ2-5; 14 nucleotides line up with TRBD2. This CDR3 is built from 15 residues. Germline V gives CDR1 SNHLY, CDR2 FYNNEI. The V and J ends lost 7 bases and 11 bases, in that order; junction bases with no gene match: 12. The CDR3 protein is CASTGGLAGVSEQYF. The CDR3 DNA sequence: TGTGCCAGCACCGGGGGACTAGCGGGAGTGAGTGAGCAGTACTTC.

The chain links TRBV28 to TRBJ2-7, with TRBD2 identical over 9 bases. From germline, CDR1 is MDHEN and CDR2 SYDVKM. The CDR3 spans 14 residues. The J segment lost 7 bases and the V segment lost 8 bases, leaving 12 bases of the junction unmatched. In DNA, the CDR3 is TGTGCCAGCGTAGGGGAACTAGCGGGCCAAGAGCAGTACTTC. Its translation: CASVGELAGQEQYF.

J is TRBJ2-1 and V is TRBV4-1; 9 bases map to TRBD2. With 1 base clipped from V and 13 bases from J, the junction kept 8 bases outside the gene matches. There are 14 residues in the CDR3. CDR1 and CDR2 from the germline V gene are MGHRA and YSYEKL. The CDR3 here is CASSQAPTSGTQFF. In DNA, the CDR3 is TGCGCCAGCAGCCAAGCTCCGACTAGCGGCACCCAGTTCTTC.

This chain uses TRBV5-1 with TRBJ2-7; TRBD2 agrees at 8 bases. The CDR3 is 14 amino acids. CDR1 is SGHRS and CDR2 is YFSETQ in the germline V gene. V dropped 0 bases and J dropped 6; count of bases not matched to a gene: 5. The CDR3 sequence is CASSLGREGLEQYF. CDR3 sequence (DNA): TGCGCCAGCAGCTTGGGACGGGAGGGCCTCGAGCAGTACTTC.

This clone was observed a few times. V and J are TRBV18 and TRBJ1-3, with D unresolved. V was cut by 2 bases and J by 2 bases, with 7 bases left in between. The germline gives CDR1 KGHSH, CDR2 LQKENI. The CDR3 extends over 14 amino acids. The DNA for the CDR3 is TGTGCCAGCTCACCAGTTTTCACTGGAAACACCATATATTTT. Translating it yields CASSPVFTGNTIYF.

The V gene is TRBV11-3, the J gene TRBJ2-3, with D tentatively TRBD2 (6 bases). V gave up 5 bases and J gave up 5 bases, with 20 bases separating them. Germline CDR1 is SGHNT and CDR2 is YENEEA. The CDR3 is 16 amino acids. CDR3 loop: CASSPRGPGLIDTQYF. The CDR3 bases are TGTGCCAGCAGCCCGCGAGGACCGGGACTGATAGATACGCAGTATTTT.

V gene TRBV5-1 combines with J gene TRBJ2-3; 9 bases fit TRBD2. Trimming removed 0 bases from V and 5 bases from J; junction bases left unmatched: 1. CDR1 is SGHRS, CDR2 YFSETQ, per germline. The CDR3 is 14 residues long. DNA of the CDR3: TGCGCCAGCAGCTTGGGGACTAGCGAAGATACGCAGTATTTT. Translation gives CASSLGTSEDTQYF.

This rearrangement joins TRBV7-8 to TRBJ2-3; D possibly corresponds to TRBD1 (5 bases). This CDR3 is built from 15 residues. V was clipped by 1 base and J by 4 bases, with 12 bases between them. Per the germline V gene, CDR1 is SGHVS and CDR2 is FQNEAQ. Here the CDR3 DNA reads TGTGCCAGCAGCTTAGTTCCAGGGCCGGCAGATACGCAGTATTTT. The encoded protein is CASSLVPGPADTQYF.

This chain links TRBV2 with TRBJ2-2; D remains unclear. This CDR3 has 18 residues. CDR1 SNHLY and CDR2 FYNNEI come from the germline V gene. The V and J ends lost 7 bases and 0 bases respectively, with 21 bases between them. DNA of the CDR3: TGTGCCAGCAAGAAACTGGTGTCCACCATTGCGAACACCGGGGAGCTGTTTTTT. This encodes CASKKLVSTIANTGELFF.